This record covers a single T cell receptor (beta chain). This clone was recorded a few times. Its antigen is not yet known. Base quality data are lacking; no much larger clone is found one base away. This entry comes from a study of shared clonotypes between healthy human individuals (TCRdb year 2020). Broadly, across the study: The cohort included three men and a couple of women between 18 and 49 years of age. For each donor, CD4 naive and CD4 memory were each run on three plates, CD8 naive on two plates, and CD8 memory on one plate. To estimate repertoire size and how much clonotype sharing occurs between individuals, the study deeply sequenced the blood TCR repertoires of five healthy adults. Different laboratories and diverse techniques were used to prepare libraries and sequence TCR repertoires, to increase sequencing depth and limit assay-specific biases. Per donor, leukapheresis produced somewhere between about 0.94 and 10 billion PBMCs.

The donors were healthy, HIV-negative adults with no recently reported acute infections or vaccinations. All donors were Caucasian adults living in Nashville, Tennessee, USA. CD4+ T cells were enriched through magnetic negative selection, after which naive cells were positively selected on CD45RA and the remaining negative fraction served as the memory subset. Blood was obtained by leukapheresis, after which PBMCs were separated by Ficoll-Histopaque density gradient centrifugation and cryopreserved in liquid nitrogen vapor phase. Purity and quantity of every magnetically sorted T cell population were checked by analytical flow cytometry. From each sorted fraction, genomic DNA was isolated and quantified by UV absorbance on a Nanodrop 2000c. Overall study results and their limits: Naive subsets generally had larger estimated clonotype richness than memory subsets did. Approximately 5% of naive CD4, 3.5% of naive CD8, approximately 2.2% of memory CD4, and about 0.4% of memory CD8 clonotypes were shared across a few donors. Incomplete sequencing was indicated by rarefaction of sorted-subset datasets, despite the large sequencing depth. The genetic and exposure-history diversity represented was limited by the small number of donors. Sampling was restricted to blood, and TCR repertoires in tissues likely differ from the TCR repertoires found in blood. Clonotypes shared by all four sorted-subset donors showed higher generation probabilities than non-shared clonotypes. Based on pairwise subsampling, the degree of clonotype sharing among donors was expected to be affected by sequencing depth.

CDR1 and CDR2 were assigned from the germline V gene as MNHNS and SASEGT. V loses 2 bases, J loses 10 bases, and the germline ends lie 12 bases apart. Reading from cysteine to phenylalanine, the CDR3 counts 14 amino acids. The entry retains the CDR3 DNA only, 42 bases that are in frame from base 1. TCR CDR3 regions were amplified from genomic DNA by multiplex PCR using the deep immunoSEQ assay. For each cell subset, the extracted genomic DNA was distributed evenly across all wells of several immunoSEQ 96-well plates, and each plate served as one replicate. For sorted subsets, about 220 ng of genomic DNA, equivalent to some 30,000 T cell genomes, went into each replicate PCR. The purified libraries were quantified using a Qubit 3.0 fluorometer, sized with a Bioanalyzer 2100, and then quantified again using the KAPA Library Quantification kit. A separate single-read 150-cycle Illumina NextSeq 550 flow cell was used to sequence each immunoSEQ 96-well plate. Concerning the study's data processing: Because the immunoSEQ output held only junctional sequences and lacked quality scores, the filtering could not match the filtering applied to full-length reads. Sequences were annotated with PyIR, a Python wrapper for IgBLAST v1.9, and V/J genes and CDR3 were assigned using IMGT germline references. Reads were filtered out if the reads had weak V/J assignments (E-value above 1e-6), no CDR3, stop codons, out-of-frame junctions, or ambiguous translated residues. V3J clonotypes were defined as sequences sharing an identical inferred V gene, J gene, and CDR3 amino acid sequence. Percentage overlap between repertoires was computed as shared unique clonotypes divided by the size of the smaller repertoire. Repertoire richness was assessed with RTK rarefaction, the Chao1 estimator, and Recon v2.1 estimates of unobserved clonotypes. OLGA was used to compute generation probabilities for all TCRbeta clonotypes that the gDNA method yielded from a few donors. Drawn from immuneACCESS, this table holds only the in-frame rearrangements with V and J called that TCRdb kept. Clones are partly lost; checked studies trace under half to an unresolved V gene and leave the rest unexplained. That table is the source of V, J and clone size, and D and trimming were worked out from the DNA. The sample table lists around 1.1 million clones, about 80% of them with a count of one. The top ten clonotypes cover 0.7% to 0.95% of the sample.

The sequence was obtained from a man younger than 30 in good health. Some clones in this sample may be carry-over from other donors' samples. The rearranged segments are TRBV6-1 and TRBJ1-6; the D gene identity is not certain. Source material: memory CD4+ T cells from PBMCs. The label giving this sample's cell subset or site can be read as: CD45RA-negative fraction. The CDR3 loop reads CASSEMPRESPLHF. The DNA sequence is TGTGCCAGCAGTGAAATGCCAAGGGAATCACCCCTCCACTTT.